Presented here are 20 T cell receptor beta chains from one specimen sequenced in a study of identical twins (dated by TCRdb to between 2015 and 2016). The library was built by means of 5' RACE. These reads were obtained on an Illumina HiSeq 2000. TCRdb applied fastp at Q25 and MiXCR to the public reads, then kept only in-frame beta chains. A single entry per CDR3 protein holds the most common genes and DNA from its merged rows. This sample is represented by 270,000 or so distinct CDR3 sequences; about 8.5% of them were singletons. About 3% of the sample comes from the top ten. The sample also formed part of further work on yellow fever vaccine responses in identical twins.

Material for sequencing was CD8+ T cells sorted from blood. The receptors derive from a woman aged 18-29 years in good health.

This clonotype was seen a few times. This sequence joins TRBV6-1 and TRBJ2-7; no definite D call. The CDR3 is made up of 13 amino acids. The germline V and J ends were trimmed by 6 bases and 2 bases, with 11 bases remaining between them. The germline V gene has CDR1 MNHNS and CDR2 SASEGT. This CDR3 is CASRAPEAYEQYF. The CDR3 nucleotides read TGTGCCAGCAGGGCTCCCGAAGCCTACGAGCAGTACTTC.

V and J are TRBV27 and TRBJ2-7; TRBD1 might be the D (6 bases). V lost 8 bases and J 3 bases, leaving 23 bases between the germline ends. CDR3 length equals 16 residues. Per germline, CDR1 MNHEY and CDR2 SMNVEV (reference sequence). The CDR3 here is CASGFTGSTSLYEQYF. CDR3 sequence (DNA): TGTGCCAGCGGATTTACAGGGTCTACTTCTCTCTACGAGCAGTACTTC.

This clonotype was counted only a few times. This chain links TRBV29-1 with TRBJ2-7, with D tentatively TRBD2 (6 bases). The CDR3 sequence is 12 residues long. CDR1 is SQVTM, CDR2 ANQGSEA, per germline. Trimming stripped 6 bases from V and 2 bases from J, with 11 bases between. The CDR3 here is CSVCREPYEQYF. CDR3 nucleotide sequence: TGCAGCGTGTGCCGGGAGCCCTACGAGCAGTACTTC.

This clonotype was seen more than once but under ten times. The chain is built from TRBV7-2 and TRBJ2-1, with a weak D call TRBD1 (6 bases). The CDR3 has 11 residues. Looked up from germline, CDR1 is SGHTA and CDR2 is FQGNSA. V was cut by 9 bases and J by 8 bases, with 11 bases left in between. Here the CDR3 reads CASSGEHEQFF. CDR3 DNA: TGTGCCAGTTCAGGGGAACATGAGCAGTTCTTC.

At least ten counts were recorded for this clonotype. The V gene is TRBV21-1, the J gene TRBJ2-1; no check of the table's D call, TRBD1, against the DNA was made. TRBV21-1 corresponds to a pseudogene. There are 15 residues in the CDR3. In nucleotides, the CDR3 is TGTGCCAGCAGCAAACAAGAGACAGCCTGGGATGAGCAGTTCTTC. Amino acids: CASSKQETAWDEQFF.

This chain connects TRBV27 to TRBJ1-1; TRBD1 agrees at 7 bases. The CDR3 spans 16 residues. Germline loops: CDR1 MNHEY, CDR2 SMNVEV (reference sequence). The trim removed 5 bases at V and 0 bases at J, leaving 9 bases unmatched. In nucleotides, the CDR3 is TGTGCCAGCAGTCCGGAGACAGGGTCAATGAACACTGAAGCTTTCTTT. This gives the protein CASSPETGSMNTEAFF.

A few counts support this clonotype. This sequence joins TRBV7-2 and TRBJ2-3; D is undetermined. Germline V gene data show CDR1 as SGHTA and CDR2 as FQGNSA. The V end lost 5 bases, the J end lost 5 bases, and 11 bases lay between the germline ends. The CDR3 is 13 residues long. Here the CDR3 DNA reads TGTGCCAGCAGCACGCTAGTTCTAGATACGCAGTATTTT. It translates to CASSTLVLDTQYF.

This chain connects TRBV12-3 or TRBV12-4 to TRBJ2-2; D not resolved. The germline V and J ends were trimmed by 8 bases and 5 bases, with 12 bases remaining between them. The CDR3 sequence is 13 residues long. The DNA of the CDR3 is TGTGCCAGCGGTGCTGTTCTGACCGGGGAGCTGTTTTTT. Its protein product is CASGAVLTGELFF.

This clonotype showed up just a few times. The genes are TRBV27 and TRBJ2-3; a weak D match, TRBD2 (6 bases). V was pared by 7 bases and J by 3 bases, with 17 bases between. Germline V gene sequence: CDR1 MNHEY, CDR2 SMNVEV (reference sequence). The CDR3 sequence is 15 residues long. The DNA of the CDR3 is TGTGCCAGCACTGGTGGGCGGGGATCTACAGATACGCAGTATTTT. This gives the protein CASTGGRGSTDTQYF.

This clonotype was seen repeatedly, ten times or more. The chain is built from TRBV4-3 and TRBJ2-7; tentative D call: TRBD1 (6 bases). This CDR3 contains 16 residues. V was cut by 0 bases and J by 2 bases, with 14 bases left in between. Germline lookup yields CDR1 LGHNA and CDR2 YSLEER. The CDR3 sequence: CASSQEARDTTYEQYF. The CDR3 DNA is TGCGCCAGCAGCCAAGAGGCCCGGGACACCACCTACGAGCAGTACTTC.

In its sample, this clonotype was seen a few times. Written as DNA, the CDR3 is TGCGCCAGCAGCACGGCGGCGGAGCAGTACTTC. This gives the protein CASSTAAEQYF. The chain joins TRBV4-1 to TRBJ2-7; no clear D. Germline loops: CDR1 MGHRA, CDR2 YSYEKL. This CDR3 contains 11 residues. The germline V and J ends were trimmed by 5 bases and 7 bases, with 9 bases remaining between them.

The sample holds a few counts of this clonotype. V and J are TRBV20-1 and TRBJ1-1, with TRBD1 matching 7 bases. The length of the CDR3 is 13 residues. The V segment lost 4 bases and the J segment 4 bases; nucleotides outside the gene matches: 6. Germline V gene data show CDR1 as DFQATT and CDR2 as SNEGSKA (reference sequence). The CDR3 DNA sequence: TGCAGTGCTACCACAGGGGTACTCACTGAAGCTTTCTTT. Translation: CSATTGVLTEAFF.

This chain uses TRBV7-8 with TRBJ1-4; D is possibly TRBD1 (5 bases). The germline gives CDR1 SGHVS, CDR2 FQNEAQ. This CDR3 comprises 15 residues. V was cut by 1 base and J by 8 bases, with 14 bases left in between. This CDR3 reads CASSLVSRVGEKLFF. The CDR3, as DNA: TGTGCCAGCAGCTTAGTCTCCAGGGTGGGCGAAAAACTGTTTTTT.

V is TRBV11-1 and J is TRBJ1-1, with D unresolved. Trimming removed 2 bases from V and 1 base from J, with 14 bases in between. This CDR3 is built from 16 residues. CDR1 and CDR2 from the germline V gene are SGHAT and FQDESV (reference sequence). The CDR3 DNA is TGTGCCAGCAGCTTATTCGTGTACGGGGAGAACACTGAAGCTTTCTTT. This sequence encodes CASSLFVYGENTEAFF.

This clonotype was observed many times. This chain uses TRBV7-9 with TRBJ2-1, with D possibly matching TRBD1 (6 bases). CDR1 and CDR2 from the germline V gene are SEHNR and FQNEAQ (reference sequence). Trimming shortened V by 6 bases and J by 9 bases, and 18 bases separated the two germline ends. There are 14 residues in the CDR3. DNA for the CDR3: TGTGCCAGCAGTACCAGGGGTCCCTTTACTGAGCAGTTCTTC. This codes for CASSTRGPFTEQFF.

The table lists this clonotype with a few counts. This sequence joins TRBV7-9 and TRBJ2-3; D may be TRBD1 or TRBD2 (5 bases each). Germline CDR1 is SEHNR and CDR2 is FQNEAQ (reference sequence). This CDR3 comprises 15 residues. Trimming removed 5 bases from V and 2 bases from J, with 14 bases in between. The CDR3: CASSLDSGFTDTQYF. CDR3 bases: TGTGCCAGCAGCCTTGACAGCGGCTTCACAGATACGCAGTATTTT.

The chain employs TRBV3-1 and TRBJ2-1; TRBD2 agrees at 11 bases. J lost 0 bases, V lost 1 base, and 2 bases had no gene match. Germline CDR1 LGHDT, CDR2 YNNKEL (reference sequence). The CDR3 covers 17 residues. The chain's CDR3 is CASSQGLAGYSYNEQFF. The CDR3 nucleotides are TGTGCCAGCAGCCAAGGACTAGCGGGATACTCCTACAATGAGCAGTTCTTC.

This clonotype was seen many times. The chain combines TRBV24-1 with TRBJ2-7, with unresolved D. Germline V CDR1 and CDR2: KGHDR, SFDVKD. Trimming cost V 7 bases and J 0 bases, with 15 bases left between them. The CDR3 is 15 residues long. This chain's CDR3 is CATRPSPPPSYEQYF. The CDR3 region has the DNA TGTGCCACCAGACCCTCACCACCACCCTCCTACGAGCAGTACTTC.

The chain is built from TRBV7-2 and TRBJ2-7; 9 nucleotides match TRBD2. Germline trimming cut 5 bases from V and 2 bases from J; bases unmatched to any gene: 7. This CDR3 region has 15 residues. Per the germline V gene, CDR1 is SGHTA and CDR2 is FQGNSA. This chain's CDR3 is CASSMTSGDPYEQYF. CDR3 nucleotide sequence: TGTGCCAGCAGCATGACTAGCGGTGACCCCTACGAGCAGTACTTC. Variable domain in full (rest from reference TRBV7-2 and TRBJ2-7): GAGVSQSPSNKVTEKGKDVELRCDPISGHTALYWYRQSLGQGLEFLIYFQGNSAPDKSGLPSDRFSAERTGGSVSTLTIQRTQQEDSAVYLCASSMTSGDPYEQYFGPGTRLTVT.

Here the CDR3 DNA reads TGCAGTGCAAACAGGGTGTCACCCCAAACCTACTCCTACGAGCAGTACTTC. Translated, it gives CSANRVSPQTYSYEQYF. The V gene is TRBV20-1, the J gene TRBJ2-7, with D maybe TRBD1 (6 bases). Trimming removed 6 bases at V and 0 bases at J, with 24 bases between. This CDR3 has 17 amino acids. Germline CDR1 DFQATT, CDR2 SNEGSKA (reference sequence).